Sequencing of this T cell receptor (beta chain) was carried out in a study of T cells after yellow fever vaccination (dated by TCRdb to about 2019). For the wider study: The SMART-Seq v4 Ultra Low Input RNA kit was used to prepare libraries from fractions with low cell numbers. Two healthy male donors, one aged 18 to 30 and one aged 30 to 39 years, made up the cohort. To track T-cell clones before and after primary and booster YFV17D yellow fever vaccination, bulk TCR alpha and beta repertoires were sequenced longitudinally. Blood was drawn at multiple timepoints before and after primary and secondary immunization, with bulk PBMC replicates and cell subsets isolated.

There are many counts of this clonotype. This receptor's antigen is unknown. No base-level quality is on record; no much larger clone is a single base apart. V is reduced by 5 bases and J by 1 base, leaving a spacing of 9 bases between them. The germline V gene (reference sequence) specifies SEHNR as CDR1 and FQNEAQ as CDR2. From cysteine to phenylalanine, the CDR3 is 15 amino acids long. Solely the CDR3 DNA is kept, with 45 bases framed from the first base. Overall study outcomes, separate from this receptor: Because abundant contaminating clonotypes from the bulk population could be contained in FACS-sorted repertoires, computational filtering was required. A small share of clonotypes occurred in both CD4 and CD8 compartments, likely arising from convergent recombination. Compared with the primary T-cell response, the secondary T-cell response was faster but weaker, reaching its peak on day 5 rather than on day 15. Most clones expanded after primary vaccination were re-detected after the booster (approximately 95% of CD4 and roughly 87% of CD8), suggesting broad memory maintenance. Because only two donors were included in the study, the extent to which the findings can be generalized is limited.

TCRdb names Illumina NovaSeq 6000 as the instrument used. TCR cDNA was synthesized by 5'RACE template switching, which introduced a universal primer site and unique molecular identifiers. Priming for cDNA synthesis came from both the TCR alpha and TCR beta constant segments. Library amplification involved two PCR steps, and the second step added sample barcodes and sequencing adapters. Libraries were sequenced on Illumina HiSeq 2500 (2x100 bp) or NovaSeq (2x150 bp). As for the authors' bioinformatics: Demultiplexing of reads and collapsing into UMI consensus sequences were performed with MIGEC, and V(D)J alignment was carried out with MiXCR. Clonotypes responding to the vaccine were identified with edgeR on replicate PBMC samples, with the criteria of FDR below 0.01 and a log2 fold change above 5 up to day 15. CD4 or CD8 identity was assigned to each bulk clonotype according to whether the clonotype was present at higher abundance in the sequenced CD4 repertoire or the sequenced CD8 repertoire. TCRdb applied fastp at Q25 and MiXCR to the public reads, then kept only in-frame beta chains. Identical CDR3 proteins give one entry, which carries the most common genes and DNA. The V and J calls were determined by TCRdb, not by the authors. The sample records over 250,000 distinct CDR3 sequences, 4.1% of which are singletons. The ten largest clones take up roughly 24% of the sample.

The treatment or condition label corresponds to: live attenuated yellow fever vaccine strain. At each blood-draw timepoint, two biological replicates of bulk PBMCs were collected. A standard Ficoll-Paque protocol was used to isolate PBMCs from peripheral blood. TriZol was used to extract RNA from bulk PBMCs, from CD4 and CD8 fractions, and from dextramer-positive and dextramer-negative fractions. The source is a man younger than 30 who received the YFV17D yellow fever vaccine. The rearranged segments are TRBV7-9 and TRBJ2-6; no confident D gene assignment can be made. The material was PBMCs, obtained 5 days after the yellow fever booster vaccination. CDR3 reads: CASSPDLSGANVLTF. Here is the DNA: TGTGCCAGCAGCCCAGATTTATCTGGGGCCAACGTCCTGACTTTC.